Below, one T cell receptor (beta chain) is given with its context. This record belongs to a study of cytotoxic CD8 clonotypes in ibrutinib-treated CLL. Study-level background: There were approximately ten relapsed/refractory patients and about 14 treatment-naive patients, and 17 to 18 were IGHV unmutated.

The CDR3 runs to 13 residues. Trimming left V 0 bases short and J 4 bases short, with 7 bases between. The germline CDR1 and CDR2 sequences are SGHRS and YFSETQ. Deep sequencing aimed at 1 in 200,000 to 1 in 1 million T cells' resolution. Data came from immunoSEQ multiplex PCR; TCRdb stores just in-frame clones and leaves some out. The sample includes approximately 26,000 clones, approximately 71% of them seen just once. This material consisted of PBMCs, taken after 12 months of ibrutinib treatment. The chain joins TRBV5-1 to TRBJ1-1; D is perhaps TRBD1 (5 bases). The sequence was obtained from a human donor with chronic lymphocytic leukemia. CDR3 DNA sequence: TGCGCCAGCAGCTTGGACCAGGGCACTGAAGCTTTCTTT. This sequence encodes CASSLDQGTEAFF.